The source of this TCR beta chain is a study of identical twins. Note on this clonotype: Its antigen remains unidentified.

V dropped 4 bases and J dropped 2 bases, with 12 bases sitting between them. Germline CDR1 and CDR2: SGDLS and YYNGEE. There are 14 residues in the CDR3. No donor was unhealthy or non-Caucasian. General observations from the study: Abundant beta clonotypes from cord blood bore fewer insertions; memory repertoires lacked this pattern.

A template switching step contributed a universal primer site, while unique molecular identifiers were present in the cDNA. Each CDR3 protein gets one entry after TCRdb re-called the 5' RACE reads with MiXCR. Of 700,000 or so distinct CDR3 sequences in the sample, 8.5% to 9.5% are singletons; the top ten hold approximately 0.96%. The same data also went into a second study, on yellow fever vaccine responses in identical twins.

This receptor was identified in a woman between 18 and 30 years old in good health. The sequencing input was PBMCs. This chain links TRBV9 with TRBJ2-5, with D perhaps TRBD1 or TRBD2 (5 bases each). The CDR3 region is CASSRMGVQETQYF. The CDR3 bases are TGTGCCAGCAGCCGGATGGGGGTTCAAGAGACCCAGTACTTC.